The clone carrying this T cell receptor beta chain has ten or more counts. Described time point: persistent/refractory GD, antithyroid drugs over 5 years with positive TRAb. From PBMCs, RNA was extracted and then used to make the TCR library. These data are taken from a study of regulatory T cells in long-lasting Graves disease. According to the study, TCR beta libraries were built with iRepertoire HTBI primers and CDR3-region Arm-PCR. One entry per CDR3 protein, called by TCRdb with MiXCR from the multiplex PCR reads. The sample consists of around 400,000 distinct CDR3 sequences, around 20% of them appearing once. Germline values: CDR1 MDHEN, CDR2 SYDVKM. The CDR3 length is 12 residues. V trimming: 8 bases; J trimming: 5 bases; junction bases outside the gene matches: 3.

The chain is built from TRBV28 and TRBJ1-2; 9 bases fit TRBD1. This sample comprised peripheral blood mononuclear cells (PBMCs), obtained when the disease was refractory, from a patient treated with antithyroid drugs. This clonotype originated in a female donor with Graves disease. CDR3 protein: CASGDREYGYTF. As DNA, the CDR3 is TGTGCCAGCGGGGACAGGGAGTATGGCTACACCTTC.